This passage covers 20 T cell receptor beta chains from one sample sequenced in a study of T cell responses to AZD1222 COVID-19 vaccine. Method: immunoSEQ multiplex PCR; TCRdb's copy keeps in-frame clones and lacks some. Among under 140,000 clones listed, about nine tenths were seen once. Sequenced here: peripheral blood, sampled 28 days after the second AZD1222 dose. These receptors originate from an adult who received the AZD1222 COVID-19 vaccine.

The J gene is TRBJ2-7, the V gene TRBV27, with D perhaps TRBD2 (5 bases). The germline V and J ends were trimmed by 3 bases and 3 bases, with 12 bases remaining between them. The CDR3 contains 14 residues. Germline CDR1 and CDR2: MNHEY and SMNVEV (reference sequence). The CDR3 sequence: CASSFLSGSYEQYF. The CDR3 bases are TGTGCCAGCAGTTTTCTGTCGGGGAGCTACGAGCAGTACTTC.

V usage is TRBV6-2 or TRBV6-3 and J usage is TRBJ2-7, with 13 bases matching TRBD2. This CDR3 comprises 19 residues. The J segment lost 6 bases and the V segment lost 0 bases, leaving 14 bases of the junction unmatched. Germline CDR1 and CDR2: MNHEY and SVGEGT. This chain's CDR3 is CASSYSTATSGGEDTEQYF. Here the CDR3 DNA reads TGTGCCAGCAGTTACTCGACGGCAACTAGCGGGGGGGAGGATACCGAGCAGTACTTC.

The chain combines TRBV7-9 with TRBJ1-1; 7 bases match TRBD1. V was clipped by 6 bases and J by 4 bases; unmatched bases: 5. From germline, CDR1 is SEHNR and CDR2 FQNEAQ (reference sequence). The CDR3 is 13 amino acids. The chain's CDR3 is CASSRDRATEAFF. CDR3 DNA: TGTGCCAGCAGTCGAGACAGGGCCACTGAAGCTTTCTTT.

This chain uses TRBV18 with TRBJ2-7; TRBD2 aligns across 9 bases. CDR1 is KGHSH and CDR2 is LQKENI in the germline V gene. The trim removed 6 bases at V and 1 base at J, leaving 7 bases unmatched. The CDR3 extends over 15 amino acids. This CDR3 is CASSPRAGGSYEQYF. CDR3 sequence (DNA): TGTGCCAGCTCTCCGCGGGCGGGGGGGTCCTACGAGCAGTACTTC. Together with reference TRBV18 and TRBJ2-7, the CDR3 gives the full variable domain: NAGVMQNPRHLVRRRGQEARLRCSPMKGHSHVYWYRQLPEEGLKFMVYLQKENIIDESGMPKERFSAEFPKEGPSILRIQQVVRGDSAAYFCASSPRAGGSYEQYFGPGTRLTVT.

The CDR3 sequence: CASSQVGGRYEQYF. In DNA, the CDR3 is TGTGCCAGCAGCCAAGTCGGCGGACGCTACGAGCAGTACTTC. V and J are TRBV14 and TRBJ2-7; D remains unclear. This CDR3 contains 14 residues. Trimming pared 1 base from V and 3 bases from J, leaving 10 bases between. Germline V gene data show CDR1 as SGHDN and CDR2 as FVKESK.

The rearrangement links TRBV28 to TRBJ1-5; 12 nucleotides match TRBD1. Unmatched junction bases numbered 11, after V lost 5 bases and J lost 6 bases. Germline V CDR1 and CDR2: MDHEN, SYDVKM. CDR3 length: 17 residues. The DNA of the CDR3 is TGTGCCAGCAGTCTCGGGACAGGGGGCGGCATCAGTCAGCCCCAGCATTTT. It is translated as CASSLGTGGGISQPQHF. The entire variable domain, with the rest obtained from reference TRBV28 and TRBJ1-5, is as follows: DVKVTQSSRYLVKRTGEKVFLECVQDMDHENMFWYRQDPGLGLRLIYFSYDVKMKEKGDIPEGYSVSREKKERFSLILESASTNQTSMYLCASSLGTGGGISQPQHFGDGTRLSIL.

This clone was detected only once. The CDR3 sequence is CASSPGTGGIGQPQHF. The CDR3 nucleotides are TGTGCCAGCTCACCAGGGACAGGGGGCATCGGTCAGCCCCAGCATTTT. This chain links TRBV18 with TRBJ1-5, with 12 nucleotides matching TRBD1. The germline gives CDR1 KGHSH, CDR2 LQKENI. The CDR3 has 16 amino acids. The junction had 5 bases not matched to a gene; V was cut back by 2 bases and J by 6 bases.

The chain links TRBV11-1 to TRBJ1-1, with a tentative D call TRBD1 (5 bases). The CDR3 runs 12 residues. Germline CDR1 is SGHAT and CDR2 is FQDESV (reference sequence). V was clipped by 6 bases and J by 8 bases, with 13 bases between them. Here the CDR3 DNA reads TGTGCCAGCAGTTTTGACAGACTGGAAGCTTTCTTT. This translates into CASSFDRLEAFF.

J is TRBJ1-2 and V is TRBV28; D not certain. V shed 10 bases and J shed 4 bases, with 16 bases lying between them. Germline lookup yields CDR1 MDHEN and CDR2 SYDVKM. The CDR3 spans 13 residues. The CDR3 nucleotides are TGTGCCACCCTGAGGTTCCACGTCTATGGCTACACCTTC. This codes for CATLRFHVYGYTF.

This clone occurred once. CDR3 loop: CASSFDLGRSTYGYTF. As DNA, the CDR3 is TGTGCCAGCAGCTTCGATCTCGGCAGGAGCACGTATGGCTACACCTTC. V gene TRBV7-9 combines with J gene TRBJ1-2; D is undetermined. Germline loops: CDR1 SEHNR, CDR2 FQNEAQ (reference sequence). Trimming left V 3 bases short and J 5 bases short, with 19 bases between. The CDR3 totals 16 residues.

V is TRBV5-4 and J is TRBJ2-7; 7 positions match TRBD1. The CDR3 consists of 15 residues. J gave up 0 bases and V 4 bases, and 7 bases lay outside the gene matches. CDR1 is SGHNT and CDR2 is YYREEE in the germline V gene (reference sequence). CDR3 sequence (DNA): TGTGCCAGCAGCCCCGGACAGGTTGGCTCCTACGAGCAGTACTTC. Translation gives CASSPGQVGSYEQYF.

The chain recombines TRBV3-1 (or the pseudogene TRBV3-2) with TRBJ2-3; 12 positions match TRBD2. This CDR3 has 19 residues. The germline V gene encodes CDR1 LGHDT and CDR2 YNNKEL (reference sequence). Trimming removed 4 bases from V and 3 bases from J; junction bases left unmatched: 14. The CDR3 nucleotides are TGTGCCAGCAGCCCTCTTCTCCCCGGACTAGCGGGGCATACAGATACGCAGTATTTT. Its protein is CASSPLLPGLAGHTDTQYF.

The chain carries TRBV6-1 and TRBJ1-1; D is undetermined. The V gene's germline CDR1 is MNHNS and CDR2 SASEGT. The CDR3 loop spans 17 amino acids. V was trimmed by 4 bases and J by 5 bases, leaving 23 bases between them. The CDR3 sequence is CASSVGRPLPLRTEAFF. DNA for the CDR3: TGTGCCAGCAGTGTGGGGAGGCCCCTCCCTTTACGGACTGAAGCTTTCTTT.

This rearrangement joins TRBV6-6 to TRBJ2-1; D not certain. CDR3 size: 14 residues. Trimming removed 5 bases at V and 6 bases at J, with 14 bases between. CDR1 is MNHNY, CDR2 SVGAGI, per germline (reference sequence). In nucleotides, the CDR3 is TGTGCCAGCAGTCTAGAACACCCTCCCAATGAGCAGTTCTTC. It yields the protein CASSLEHPPNEQFF.

The chain carries TRBV7-9 and TRBJ2-5; 14 bases agree with TRBD2. Germline CDR1 is SEHNR and CDR2 is FQNEAQ (reference sequence). After removal of 5 bases from V and 8 bases from J, the junction contained 4 bases not matched to a gene. The CDR3 sequence is 14 residues long. The CDR3 coding sequence is TGTGCCAGCAGCCCCGGGACTAGCGGGGGTACCCAGTACTTC. Encoded protein: CASSPGTSGGTQYF.

The chain combines TRBV21-1 with TRBJ1-2; the listed D gene, TRBD1, was not tested against the DNA. TRBV21-1 has pseudogene status. This CDR3 spans 12 amino acids. CDR3 sequence: CATPQGAGGYTF. The DNA for the CDR3 is TGTGCCACCCCGCAGGGGGCGGGTGGCTACACCTTC.

The chain couples TRBV6-2 or TRBV6-3 to TRBJ1-1; D is perhaps TRBD1 (5 bases). V gave up 2 bases and J gave up 2 bases, with 6 bases separating them. Germline CDR1 reads MNHEY; CDR2 reads SVGEGT. The CDR3 covers 13 residues. CDR3 residues: CASSYRGNTEAFF. The CDR3, as DNA: TGTGCCAGCAGTTACAGGGGTAACACTGAAGCTTTCTTT.

The chain uses TRBV29-1 and TRBJ2-7; perhaps TRBD1 as D (6 bases). From germline, CDR1 is SQVTM and CDR2 ANQGSEA. Trimming stripped 8 bases from V and 2 bases from J, with 16 bases between. The CDR3 extends over 13 amino acids. The CDR3 loop is CSSLGRGAYEQYF. In nucleotides, the CDR3 is TGCAGCTCCCTGGGCAGGGGAGCCTACGAGCAGTACTTC.

The CDR3 nucleotides read TGTGCCAGCTCACCCGATCCATGGGAGCCCCAGCATTTT. Translation gives CASSPDPWEPQHF. This chain links TRBV18 with TRBJ1-5, with no clear D. The V gene lost 3 bases and the J gene lost 8 bases, with 11 bases spanning the gap. Looked up from germline, CDR1 is KGHSH and CDR2 is LQKENI. The CDR3 is 13 amino acids.

The chain combines TRBV7-9 with TRBJ2-7; 8 nucleotides line up with TRBD1. Losses at the gene ends were 5 bases for V and 1 base for J; bases not matched to a gene: 4. The CDR3 consists of 14 residues. The germline CDR1 and CDR2 sequences are SEHNR and FQNEAQ (reference sequence). This chain's CDR3 is CASSRQGLSYEQYF. The CDR3, as DNA: TGTGCCAGCAGCCGACAGGGGCTTTCCTACGAGCAGTACTTC. The variable domain in full, with the rest retrieved from reference TRBV7-9 and TRBJ2-7, is DTGVSQNPRHKITKRGQNVTFRCDPISEHNRLYWYRQTLGQGPEFLTYFQNEAQLEKSRLLSDRFSAERPKGSFSTLEIQRTEQGDSAMYLCASSRQGLSYEQYFGPGTRLTVT.